Listed below are T cell receptor beta chains from one sample, sequenced in a study of T cell changes during pregnancy in multiple sclerosis. Sequencing used immunoSEQ multiplex PCR; TCRdb keeps in-frame clones, though not all of them. This sample carries 55,000 to 65,000 clones, roughly 94% of them seen once, and the ten largest clones take around 3.2%. The input for sequencing was CD8+ T cells from peripheral blood mononuclear cells, taken in the third trimester of pregnancy. The receptors originated from a female donor with multiple sclerosis, enrolled in a pregnancy study. CDR3s include the opening cysteine and the closing phenylalanine or tryptophan. The order of the fields is V gene, J gene, clone size, D gene, CDR3 protein, CDR3 DNA. A D gene is named only where the DNA matches it firmly. The size of a clone is reported for some rows only, either as once, few or many, or as a class for expanded clones.

v_gene: TRBV7-6; j_gene: TRBJ2-2; abundance: -; d_gene: -; CDR3aa: CASSGQNTGELFF; CDR3nt: TGTGCCAGCAGCGGACAGAACACCGGGGAGCTGTTTTTT
v_gene: TRBV27; j_gene: TRBJ2-2; abundance: -; d_gene: TRBD2; CDR3aa: CASSWGLAGLNTGELFF; CDR3nt: TGTGCCAGCAGTTGGGGACTAGCGGGACTAAACACCGGGGAGCTGTTTTTT
v_gene: TRBV19; j_gene: TRBJ2-5; abundance: -; d_gene: -; CDR3aa: CASSIAGSLGETQYF; CDR3nt: TGTGCCAGTAGTATAGCGGGATCGCTCGGGGAGACCCAGTACTTC
v_gene: TRBV4-1; j_gene: TRBJ2-7; abundance: -; d_gene: TRBD1; CDR3aa: CASSQDPGGSTYEQYF; CDR3nt: TGCGCCAGCAGCCAAGATCCAGGGGGAAGCACCTACGAGCAGTACTTC
v_gene: TRBV7-6; j_gene: TRBJ1-5; abundance: -; d_gene: -; CDR3aa: CASSLGLSQPQHF; CDR3nt: TGTGCCAGCAGCTTAGGGCTCAGTCAGCCCCAGCATTTT
v_gene: TRBV5-1; j_gene: TRBJ1-1; abundance: -; d_gene: -; CDR3aa: CASSSLQGTDTEAFF; CDR3nt: TGCGCCAGCAGCTCCTTACAGGGAACGGACACTGAAGCTTTCTTT
v_gene: TRBV27; j_gene: TRBJ2-1; abundance: -; d_gene: TRBD2; CDR3aa: CASSQRLAGDNEQFF; CDR3nt: TGTGCCAGCAGTCAAAGACTAGCGGGAGACAATGAGCAGTTCTTC
v_gene: TRBV4-2; j_gene: TRBJ1-5; abundance: -; d_gene: -; CDR3aa: CASSQGRGGGQPQHF; CDR3nt: TGTGCCAGCAGCCAAGGGCGGGGTGGAGGTCAGCCCCAGCATTTT
v_gene: TRBV27; j_gene: TRBJ2-7; abundance: -; d_gene: -; CDR3aa: CASSFRDRHHEQYF; CDR3nt: TGTGCCAGCAGTTTTCGAGACAGGCACCACGAGCAGTACTTC
v_gene: TRBV5-1; j_gene: TRBJ2-1; abundance: -; d_gene: TRBD1; CDR3aa: CASSPTGTGPFNEQFF; CDR3nt: TGCGCCAGCAGCCCGACCGGGACAGGCCCCTTTAATGAGCAGTTCTTC
v_gene: TRBV30; j_gene: TRBJ1-4; abundance: -; d_gene: -; CDR3aa: CAWSDYRATNEKLFF; CDR3nt: TGTGCCTGGAGTGACTACAGGGCAACTAATGAAAAACTGTTTTTT
v_gene: TRBV6-6; j_gene: TRBJ1-1; abundance: -; d_gene: -; CDR3aa: CASSYSSVSNTEAFF; CDR3nt: TGTGCCAGCAGTTACTCGTCGGTCTCGAACACTGAAGCTTTCTTT
v_gene: TRBV27; j_gene: TRBJ2-1; abundance: -; d_gene: -; CDR3aa: CASSPRPDEQFF; CDR3nt: TGTGCCAGCAGTCCGAGGCCCGATGAGCAGTTCTTC
v_gene: TRBV19; j_gene: TRBJ2-7; abundance: many; d_gene: TRBD1; CDR3aa: CASSPVRDRAYEQYF; CDR3nt: TGTGCCAGTAGTCCCGTCCGGGACAGAGCCTACGAGCAGTACTTC
v_gene: TRBV28; j_gene: TRBJ2-7; abundance: -; d_gene: -; CDR3aa: CASSWAGEQYF; CDR3nt: TGTGCCAGCAGTTGGGCGGGGGAGCAGTACTTC
v_gene: TRBV5-1; j_gene: TRBJ1-1; abundance: -; d_gene: -; CDR3aa: CASSVLPVAEAFF; CDR3nt: TGCGCCAGCAGCGTCTTACCGGTTGCTGAAGCTTTCTTT